This T cell receptor beta chain is drawn from a study of a mutant IDH1 vaccine in newly diagnosed glioma. Regarding the study as a whole: The occurrence of vaccine-induced immune responses was seen in 93.3% of patients.

Turning to this clone: The antigen is not known.

Data came from immunoSEQ multiplex PCR; TCRdb stores just in-frame clones and leaves some out. The sample contains about 30,000 clones, about 80% of which appear only once. This CDR3 contains 12 residues. With 4 bases removed from V and 5 bases from J, the gap between germline ends came to 11 bases. Germline CDR1 is SQVTM and CDR2 is ANQGSEA. The time point was: week 35, safety follow-up. Every vaccine dose comprised 300 ug of mutant IDH1 20-mer peptide plus topical imiquimod. New WHO grade 3 or 4 IDH1-mutant, ATRX-lost astrocytomas were present in all donors. The specimen was PBMCs, collected from a glioma patient whose treatment included an IDH1 peptide vaccine. This TCR derives from a young man with glioma. V gene TRBV29-1 combines with J gene TRBJ1-1, with D maybe TRBD1 (5 bases). CDR3 nucleotide sequence: TGCAGCGTTGGTTACAGGAGGACTGAAGCTTTCTTT. As protein: CSVGYRRTEAFF.